This T cell receptor beta chain was recovered during a study of blood T cell repertoires in COVID-19. This table comes from immunoSEQ multiplex PCR, and its TCRdb copy is limited to in-frame clones, with some not included. The repertoire has about 210,000 clones, around 88% of them found once; the top ten carry approximately 1.5%. The CDR3 runs 20 residues. The germline V gene has CDR1 LGHDT and CDR2 YNNKEL (reference sequence). V gave up 0 bases and J gave up 0 bases; unmatched junction bases: 15. The sequencing input was peripheral blood. The source is a man aged 18 to 35 with active or convalescent COVID-19. The gene calls are TRBV3-1 (or the pseudogene TRBV3-2) and TRBJ2-7; 9 nucleotides line up with TRBD2. As DNA, the CDR3 is TGTGCCAGCAGCCAAGACCCCCCCCTCGGGAGCGGGAGGAGCTCCTACGAGCAGTACTTC. Translated: CASSQDPPLGSGRSSYEQYF.